This entry describes one TCR beta chain. Its antigen is not identified. This sample stems from a study of blood T cell dynamics during melanoma immunotherapy. Broader study findings: Whether repertoire-driving clones were melanoma-specific could not be determined.

Time point denoted: week 3, after first cycle of checkpoint inhibitor. No patient had earlier systemic cancer treatment, concurrent immunosuppressants, or another active cancer. Produced via immunoSEQ multiplex PCR; TCRdb's table is partial and in-frame only. The data contain about 5,000 clones, approximately 84% of them singletons. Deletions cut 2 bases from V and 10 bases from J, with 9 bases between. The CDR3 runs to 12 residues. CDR1 is SGHKS and CDR2 is YYEKEE in the germline V gene (reference sequence). V usage is TRBV5-5 and J usage is TRBJ1-4; no clear D gene. This material consisted of blood, taken from a patient treated with checkpoint blockade. This sequence originates from a human donor with melanoma. The CDR3 coding sequence is TGTGCCAGCAGCTTTGGGGTAGGAAAACTGTTTTTT. Translating gives CASSFGVGKLFF.